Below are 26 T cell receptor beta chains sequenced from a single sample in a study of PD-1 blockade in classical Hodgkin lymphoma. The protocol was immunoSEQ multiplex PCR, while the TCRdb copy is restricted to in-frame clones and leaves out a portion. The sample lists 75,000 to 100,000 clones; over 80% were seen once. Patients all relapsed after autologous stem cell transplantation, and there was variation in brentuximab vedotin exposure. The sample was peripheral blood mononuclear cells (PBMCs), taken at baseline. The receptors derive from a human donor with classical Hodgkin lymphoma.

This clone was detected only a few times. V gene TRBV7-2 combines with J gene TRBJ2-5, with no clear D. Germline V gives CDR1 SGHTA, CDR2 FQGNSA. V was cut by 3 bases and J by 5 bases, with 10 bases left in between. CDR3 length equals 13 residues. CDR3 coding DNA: TGTGCCAGCAGCTTGAGTCTGGGGGAGACCCAGTACTTC. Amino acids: CASSLSLGETQYF. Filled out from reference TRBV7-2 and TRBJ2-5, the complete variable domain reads GAGVSQSPSNKVTEKGKDVELRCDPISGHTALYWYRQSLGQGLEFLIYFQGNSAPDKSGLPSDRFSAERTGGSVSTLTIQRTQQEDSAVYLCASSLSLGETQYFGPGTRLLVL.

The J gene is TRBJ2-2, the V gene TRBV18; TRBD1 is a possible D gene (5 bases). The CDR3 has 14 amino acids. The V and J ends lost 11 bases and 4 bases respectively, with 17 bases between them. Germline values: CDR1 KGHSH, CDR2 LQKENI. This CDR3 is CAGEDIRATGELFF. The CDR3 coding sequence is TGTGCCGGAGAGGACATCCGAGCCACCGGGGAGCTGTTTTTT.

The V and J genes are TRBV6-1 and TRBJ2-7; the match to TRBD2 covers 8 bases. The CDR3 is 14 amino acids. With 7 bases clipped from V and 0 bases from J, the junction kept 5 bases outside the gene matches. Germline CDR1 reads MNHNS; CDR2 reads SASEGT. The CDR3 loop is CASIGGVASYEQYF. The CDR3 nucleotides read TGTGCCAGCATCGGGGGGGTGGCCTCCTACGAGCAGTACTTC.

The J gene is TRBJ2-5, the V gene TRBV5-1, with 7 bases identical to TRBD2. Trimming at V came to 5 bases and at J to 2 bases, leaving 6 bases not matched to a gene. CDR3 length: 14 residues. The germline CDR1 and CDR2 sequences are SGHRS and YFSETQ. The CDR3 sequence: CASSEGREQETQYF. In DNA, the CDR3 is TGCGCCAGCAGTGAGGGGCGGGAGCAAGAGACCCAGTACTTC.

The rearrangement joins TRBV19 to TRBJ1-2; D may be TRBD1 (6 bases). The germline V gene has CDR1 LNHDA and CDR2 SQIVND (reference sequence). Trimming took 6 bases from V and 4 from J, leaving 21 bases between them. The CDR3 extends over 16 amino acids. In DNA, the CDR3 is TGTGCCAGTAGCGCGTCGGGGGCATCGTCCCTCTATGGCTACACCTTC. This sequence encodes CASSASGASSLYGYTF.

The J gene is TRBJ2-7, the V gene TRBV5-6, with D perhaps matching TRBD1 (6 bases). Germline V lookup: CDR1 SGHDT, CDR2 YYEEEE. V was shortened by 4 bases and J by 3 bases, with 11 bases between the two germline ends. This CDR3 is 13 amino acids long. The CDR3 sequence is CASSRQVDYEQYF. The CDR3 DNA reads TGTGCCAGCAGCAGACAGGTCGACTACGAGCAGTACTTC.

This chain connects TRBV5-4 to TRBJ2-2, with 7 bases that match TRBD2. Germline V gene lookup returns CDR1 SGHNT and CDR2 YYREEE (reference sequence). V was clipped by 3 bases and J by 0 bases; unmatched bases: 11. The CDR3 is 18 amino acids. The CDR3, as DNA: TGTGCCAGCAGCTCAGGGACGTTACTAGCGTCGAACACCGGGGAGCTGTTTTTT. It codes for CASSSGTLLASNTGELFF.

Written as DNA, the CDR3 is TGTGCCAGCAGCGAGGGGACAGGGTACCAAGAGACCCAGTACTTC. Translating gives CASSEGTGYQETQYF. The rearrangement links TRBV5-4 to TRBJ2-5, with 9 bases fitting TRBD1. The CDR3 is made up of 15 amino acids. Germline lookup yields CDR1 SGHNT and CDR2 YYREEE (reference sequence). Trimming at V came to 4 bases and at J to 0 bases, leaving 4 bases not matched to a gene. Variable domain in full (rest from reference TRBV5-4 and TRBJ2-5): ETGVTQSPTHLIKTRGQQVTLRCSSQSGHNTVSWYQQALGQGPQFIFQYYREEENGRGNFPPRFSGLQFPNYSSELNVNALELDDSALYLCASSEGTGYQETQYFGPGTRLLVL.

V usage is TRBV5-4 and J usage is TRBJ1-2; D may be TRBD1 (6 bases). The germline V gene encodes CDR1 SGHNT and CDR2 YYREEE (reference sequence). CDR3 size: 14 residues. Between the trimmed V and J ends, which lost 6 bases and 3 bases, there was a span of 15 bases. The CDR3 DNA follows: TGTGCCAGCACCTCAGGGGCGCGGGACTATGGCTACACCTTC. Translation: CASTSGARDYGYTF.

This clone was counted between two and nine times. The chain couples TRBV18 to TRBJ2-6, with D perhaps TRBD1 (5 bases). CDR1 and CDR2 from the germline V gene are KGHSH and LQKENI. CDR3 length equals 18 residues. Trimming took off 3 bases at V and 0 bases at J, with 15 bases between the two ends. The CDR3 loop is CASSPFRQIYSGANVLTF. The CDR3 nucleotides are TGTGCCAGCTCACCCTTTAGACAGATATACTCTGGGGCCAACGTCCTGACTTTC.

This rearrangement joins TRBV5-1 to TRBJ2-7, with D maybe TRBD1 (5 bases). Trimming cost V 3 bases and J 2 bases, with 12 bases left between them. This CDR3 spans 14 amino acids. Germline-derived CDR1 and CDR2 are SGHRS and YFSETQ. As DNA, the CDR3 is TGCGCCAGCAGCTCAGGGTCATCGACCTACGAGCAGTACTTC. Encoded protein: CASSSGSSTYEQYF.

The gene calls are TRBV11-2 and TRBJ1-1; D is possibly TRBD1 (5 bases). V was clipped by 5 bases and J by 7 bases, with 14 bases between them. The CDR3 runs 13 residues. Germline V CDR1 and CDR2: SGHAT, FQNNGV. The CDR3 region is CASSHPRQLEAFF. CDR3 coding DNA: TGTGCCAGCAGCCACCCACGACAGCTTGAAGCTTTCTTT.

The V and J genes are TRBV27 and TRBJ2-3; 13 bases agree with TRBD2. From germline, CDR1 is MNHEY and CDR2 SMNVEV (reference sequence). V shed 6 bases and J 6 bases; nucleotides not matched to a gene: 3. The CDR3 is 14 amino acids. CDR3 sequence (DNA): TGTGCCAGCAGCCTGGGACTAGCGGGGGATACGCAGTATTTT. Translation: CASSLGLAGDTQYF.

CDR3 sequence reads: CSVETSGSEQYF. In DNA, the CDR3 is TGCAGCGTTGAAACTAGCGGGAGCGAGCAGTACTTC. The chain joins TRBV29-1 to TRBJ2-7; 11 nucleotides agree with TRBD2. The CDR3 loop spans 12 amino acids. The J segment lost 6 bases and the V segment lost 2 bases, leaving 0 bases of the junction unmatched. Germline CDR1 reads SQVTM; CDR2 reads ANQGSEA.

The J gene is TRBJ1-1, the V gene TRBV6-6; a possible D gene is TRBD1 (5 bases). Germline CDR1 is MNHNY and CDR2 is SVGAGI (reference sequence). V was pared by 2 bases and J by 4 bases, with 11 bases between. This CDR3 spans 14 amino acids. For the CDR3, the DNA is TGTGCCAGCAGTTACGGGGGGTGGAGCACTGAAGCTTTCTTT. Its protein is CASSYGGWSTEAFF.

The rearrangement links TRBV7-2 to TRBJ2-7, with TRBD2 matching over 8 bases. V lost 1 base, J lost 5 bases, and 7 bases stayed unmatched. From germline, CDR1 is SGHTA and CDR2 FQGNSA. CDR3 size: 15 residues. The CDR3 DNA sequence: TGTGCCAGCAGCTTAGATAGCGGGATTCGAAACGAGCAGTACTTC. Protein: CASSLDSGIRNEQYF.

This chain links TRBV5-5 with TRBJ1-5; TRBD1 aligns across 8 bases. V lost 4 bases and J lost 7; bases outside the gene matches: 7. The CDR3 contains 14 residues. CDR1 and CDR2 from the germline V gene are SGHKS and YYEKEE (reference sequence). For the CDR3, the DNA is TGTGCCAGCAGCACTACAGGGGGAGGGCAGCCCCAGCATTTT. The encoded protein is CASSTTGGGQPQHF.

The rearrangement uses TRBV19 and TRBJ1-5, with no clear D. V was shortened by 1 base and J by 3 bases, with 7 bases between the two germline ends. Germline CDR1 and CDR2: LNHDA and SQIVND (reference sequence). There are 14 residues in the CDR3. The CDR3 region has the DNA TGTGCCAGTAGTATAGTTAGGGACAATCAGCCCCAGCATTTT. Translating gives CASSIVRDNQPQHF.

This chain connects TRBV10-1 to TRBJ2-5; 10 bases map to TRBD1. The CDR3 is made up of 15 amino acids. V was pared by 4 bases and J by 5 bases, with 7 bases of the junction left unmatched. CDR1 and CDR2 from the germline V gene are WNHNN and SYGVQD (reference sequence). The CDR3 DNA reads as TGCGCCAGCAGTGTCCTGACAGGGGGCAGTGAGACCCAGTACTTC. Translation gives CASSVLTGGSETQYF.

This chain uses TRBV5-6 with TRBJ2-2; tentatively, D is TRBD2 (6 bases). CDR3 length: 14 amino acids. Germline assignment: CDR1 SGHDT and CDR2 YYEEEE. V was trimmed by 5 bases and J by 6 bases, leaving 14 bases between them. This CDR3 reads CASRMRWGAGELFF. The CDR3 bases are TGTGCCAGCAGGATGAGGTGGGGGGCCGGGGAGCTGTTTTTT.

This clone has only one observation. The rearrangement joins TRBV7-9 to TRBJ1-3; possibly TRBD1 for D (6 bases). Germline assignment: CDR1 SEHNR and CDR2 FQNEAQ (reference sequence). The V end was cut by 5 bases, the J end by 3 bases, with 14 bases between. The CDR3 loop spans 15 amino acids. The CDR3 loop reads CASSPDWGRGNTIYF. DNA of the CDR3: TGTGCCAGCAGCCCTGATTGGGGGCGTGGAAACACCATATATTTT.

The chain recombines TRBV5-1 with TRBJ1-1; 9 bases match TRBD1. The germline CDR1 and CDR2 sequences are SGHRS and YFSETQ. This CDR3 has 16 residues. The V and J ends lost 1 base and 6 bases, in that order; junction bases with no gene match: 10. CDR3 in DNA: TGCGCCAGCAGCTTGAGGACAGGGGATCCCAAGGCTGAAGCTTTCTTT. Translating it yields CASSLRTGDPKAEAFF.

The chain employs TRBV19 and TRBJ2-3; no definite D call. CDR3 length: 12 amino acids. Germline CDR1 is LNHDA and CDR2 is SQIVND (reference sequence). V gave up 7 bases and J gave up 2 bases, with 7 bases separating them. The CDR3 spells CASISPTDTQYF. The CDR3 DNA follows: TGTGCCAGTATTTCCCCCACAGATACGCAGTATTTT.

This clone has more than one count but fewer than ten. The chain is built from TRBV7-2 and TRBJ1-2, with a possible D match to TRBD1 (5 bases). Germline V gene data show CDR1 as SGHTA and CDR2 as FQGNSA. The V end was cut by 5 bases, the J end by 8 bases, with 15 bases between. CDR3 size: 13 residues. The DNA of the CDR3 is TGTGCCAGCAGCCCAGGGTGGGCAAGAGGCTACACCTTC. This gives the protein CASSPGWARGYTF.

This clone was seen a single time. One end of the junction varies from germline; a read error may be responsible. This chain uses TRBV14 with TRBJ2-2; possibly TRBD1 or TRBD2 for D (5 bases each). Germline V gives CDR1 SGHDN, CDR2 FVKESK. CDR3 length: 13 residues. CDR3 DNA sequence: TGTGCCAGCAGCCAAGCCGGGACCGGGGAACTGTTTTTT. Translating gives CASSQAGTGELFF.

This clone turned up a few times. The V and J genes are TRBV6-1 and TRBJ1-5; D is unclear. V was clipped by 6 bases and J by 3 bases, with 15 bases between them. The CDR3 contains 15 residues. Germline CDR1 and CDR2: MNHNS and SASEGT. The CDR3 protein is CASSRAHQSNQPQHF. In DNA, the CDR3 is TGTGCCAGCAGCCGGGCTCATCAATCCAATCAGCCCCAGCATTTT.